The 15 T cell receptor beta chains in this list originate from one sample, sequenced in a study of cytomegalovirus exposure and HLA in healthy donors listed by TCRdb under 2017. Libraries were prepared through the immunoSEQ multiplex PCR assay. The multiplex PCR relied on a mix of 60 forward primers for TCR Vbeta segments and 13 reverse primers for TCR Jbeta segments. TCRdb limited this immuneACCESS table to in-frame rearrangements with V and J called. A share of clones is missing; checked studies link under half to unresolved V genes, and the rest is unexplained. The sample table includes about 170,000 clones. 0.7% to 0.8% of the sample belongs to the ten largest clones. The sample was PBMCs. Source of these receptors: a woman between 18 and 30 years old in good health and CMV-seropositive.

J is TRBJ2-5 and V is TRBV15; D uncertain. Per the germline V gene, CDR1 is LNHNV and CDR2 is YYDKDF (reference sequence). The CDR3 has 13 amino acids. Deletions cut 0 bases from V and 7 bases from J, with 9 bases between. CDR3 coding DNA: TGTGCCACCAGCAGAGACCCGTCAGGGACCCAGTACTTC. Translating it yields CATSRDPSGTQYF.

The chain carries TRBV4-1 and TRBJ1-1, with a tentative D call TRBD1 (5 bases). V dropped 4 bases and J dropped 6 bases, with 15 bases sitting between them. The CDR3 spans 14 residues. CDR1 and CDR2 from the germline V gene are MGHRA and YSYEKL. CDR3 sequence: CASSPRRGGAEAFF. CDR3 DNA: TGCGCCAGCAGCCCCCGGCGGGGAGGGGCTGAAGCTTTCTTT.

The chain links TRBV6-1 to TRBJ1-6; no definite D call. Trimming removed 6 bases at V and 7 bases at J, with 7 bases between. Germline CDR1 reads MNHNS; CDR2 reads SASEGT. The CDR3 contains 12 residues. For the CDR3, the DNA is TGTGCCAGCAGAGCACCGAATTCACCCCTCCACTTT. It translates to CASRAPNSPLHF.

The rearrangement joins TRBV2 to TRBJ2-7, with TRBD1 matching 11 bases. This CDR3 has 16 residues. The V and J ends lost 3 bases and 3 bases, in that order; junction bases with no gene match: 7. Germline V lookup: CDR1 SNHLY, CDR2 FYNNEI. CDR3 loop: CASSDSVGTGGYEQYF. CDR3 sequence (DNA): TGTGCCAGCAGTGATAGTGTAGGGACAGGGGGCTACGAGCAGTACTTC. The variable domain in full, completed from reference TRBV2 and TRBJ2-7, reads EPEVTQTPSHQVTQMGQEVILRCVPISNHLYFYWYRQILGQKVEFLVSFYNNEISEKSEIFDDQFSVERPDGSNFTLKIRSTKLEDSAMYFCASSDSVGTGGYEQYFGPGTRLTVT.

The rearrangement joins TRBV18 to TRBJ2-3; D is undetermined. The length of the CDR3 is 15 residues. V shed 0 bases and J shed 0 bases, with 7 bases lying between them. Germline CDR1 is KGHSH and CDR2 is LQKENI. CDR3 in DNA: TGTGCCAGCTCACCACCTATGTCTAGCACAGATACGCAGTATTTT. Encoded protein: CASSPPMSSTDTQYF.

The CDR3 sequence is CASSHDRPTNEKLFF. The CDR3 DNA sequence: TGTGCCAGCAGTCACGACAGGCCAACTAATGAAAAACTGTTTTTT. The V call is TRBV2, the J call TRBJ1-4, with a tentative D call TRBD1 (6 bases). The CDR3 runs 15 residues. The germline V gene encodes CDR1 SNHLY and CDR2 FYNNEI. With 5 bases removed from V and 0 bases from J, the gap between germline ends came to 10 bases.

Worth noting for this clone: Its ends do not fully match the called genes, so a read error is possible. The CDR3 protein is CVSRREFSNQPQHF. In nucleotides, the CDR3 is TGTGTCAGCAGACGGGAATTTAGCAATCAGCCCCAGCATTTT. The chain has TRBV6-1 and TRBJ1-5; D not certain. The CDR3 consists of 14 residues. Germline values: CDR1 MNHNS, CDR2 SASEGT.

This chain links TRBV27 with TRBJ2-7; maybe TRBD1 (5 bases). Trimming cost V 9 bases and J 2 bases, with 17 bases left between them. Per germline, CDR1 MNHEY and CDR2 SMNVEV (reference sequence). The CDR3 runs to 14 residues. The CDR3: CASKFGAVTYEQYF. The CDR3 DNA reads TGTGCCAGTAAGTTTGGGGCAGTTACCTACGAGCAGTACTTC.

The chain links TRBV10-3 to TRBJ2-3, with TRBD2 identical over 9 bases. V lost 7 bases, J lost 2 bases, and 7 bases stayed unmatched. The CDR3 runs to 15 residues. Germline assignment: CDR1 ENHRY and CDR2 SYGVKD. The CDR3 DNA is TGTGCCATCACGCGTGCGGGGGGGAACACAGATACGCAGTATTTT. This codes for CAITRAGGNTDTQYF.

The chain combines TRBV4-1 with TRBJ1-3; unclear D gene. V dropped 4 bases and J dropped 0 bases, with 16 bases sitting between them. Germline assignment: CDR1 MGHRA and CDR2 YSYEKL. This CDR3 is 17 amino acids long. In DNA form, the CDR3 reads TGCGCCAGCAGCCGCGGAGGACTGATTCTCTCTGGAAACACCATATATTTT. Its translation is CASSRGGLILSGNTIYF.

CDR3 loop: CASSFSPGTGAFYSNQPQHF. For the CDR3, the DNA is TGTGCCAGCAGTTTTAGCCCAGGGACAGGGGCCTTTTATAGCAATCAGCCCCAGCATTTT. V gene TRBV28 combines with J gene TRBJ1-5, with 10 positions matching TRBD1. The CDR3 has 20 amino acids. Unmatched junction bases numbered 14, after V lost 3 bases and J lost 0 bases. CDR1 and CDR2 (germline): MDHEN, SYDVKM.

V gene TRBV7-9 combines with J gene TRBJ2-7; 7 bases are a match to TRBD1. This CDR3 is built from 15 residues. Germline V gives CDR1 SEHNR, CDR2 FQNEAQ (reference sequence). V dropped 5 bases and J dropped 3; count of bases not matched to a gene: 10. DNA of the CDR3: TGTGCCAGCAGCCCCAGGGGGAAGTCTGGCTACGAGCAGTACTTC. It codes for CASSPRGKSGYEQYF. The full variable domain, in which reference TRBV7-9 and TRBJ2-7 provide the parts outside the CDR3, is DTGVSQNPRHKITKRGQNVTFRCDPISEHNRLYWYRQTLGQGPEFLTYFQNEAQLEKSRLLSDRFSAERPKGSFSTLEIQRTEQGDSAMYLCASSPRGKSGYEQYFGPGTRLTVT.

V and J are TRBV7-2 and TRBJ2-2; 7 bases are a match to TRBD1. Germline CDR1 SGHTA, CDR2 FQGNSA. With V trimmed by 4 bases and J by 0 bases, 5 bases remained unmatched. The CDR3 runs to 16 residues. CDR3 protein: CASSYRGASNTGELFF. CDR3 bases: TGTGCCAGCAGCTACAGGGGAGCTTCGAACACCGGGGAGCTGTTTTTT.

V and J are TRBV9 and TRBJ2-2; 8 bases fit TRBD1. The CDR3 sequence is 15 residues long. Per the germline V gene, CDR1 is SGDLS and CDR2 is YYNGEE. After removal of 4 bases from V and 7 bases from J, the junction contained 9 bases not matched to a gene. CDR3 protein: CASSPRTGSDGELFF. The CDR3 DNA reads TGTGCCAGCAGCCCCAGGACAGGGTCTGACGGGGAGCTGTTTTTT.

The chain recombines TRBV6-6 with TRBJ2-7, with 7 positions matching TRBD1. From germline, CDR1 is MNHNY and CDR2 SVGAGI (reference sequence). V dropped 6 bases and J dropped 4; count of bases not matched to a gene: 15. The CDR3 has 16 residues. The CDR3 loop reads CASSRHRGEVGYEQYF. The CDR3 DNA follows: TGTGCCAGCAGCCGCCACAGGGGTGAAGTTGGTTACGAGCAGTACTTC.